The source of this T cell receptor (beta chain) is a study of blood T cells in healthy people across ages. Ten milliliters of peripheral blood were drawn from each donor. Germline V gene data show CDR1 as DFQATT and CDR2 as SNEGSKA (reference sequence). There are 14 residues in the CDR3. Trimming took 6 bases from V and 2 from J; bases not matched to a gene: 3. A second roughly 7 to 12 cycle PCR used barcoded and J-beta primers. TCRdb re-called the 5' RACE reads with MiXCR, one entry per CDR3 protein. In the table there are about 510,000 distinct CDR3 sequences, approximately 26% of which are singletons. The data also belong to a second study, concerning T cells of mothers and their children.

The sequenced sample consisted of blood. This rearrangement joins TRBV20-1 to TRBJ2-1, with 11 bases identical to TRBD2. This TCR was sampled from a boy aged 2-9 years in good health. Here the CDR3 reads CSATGLAAYNEQFF. CDR3 DNA sequence: TGCAGTGCAACGGGACTAGCGGCCTACAATGAGCAGTTCTTC.